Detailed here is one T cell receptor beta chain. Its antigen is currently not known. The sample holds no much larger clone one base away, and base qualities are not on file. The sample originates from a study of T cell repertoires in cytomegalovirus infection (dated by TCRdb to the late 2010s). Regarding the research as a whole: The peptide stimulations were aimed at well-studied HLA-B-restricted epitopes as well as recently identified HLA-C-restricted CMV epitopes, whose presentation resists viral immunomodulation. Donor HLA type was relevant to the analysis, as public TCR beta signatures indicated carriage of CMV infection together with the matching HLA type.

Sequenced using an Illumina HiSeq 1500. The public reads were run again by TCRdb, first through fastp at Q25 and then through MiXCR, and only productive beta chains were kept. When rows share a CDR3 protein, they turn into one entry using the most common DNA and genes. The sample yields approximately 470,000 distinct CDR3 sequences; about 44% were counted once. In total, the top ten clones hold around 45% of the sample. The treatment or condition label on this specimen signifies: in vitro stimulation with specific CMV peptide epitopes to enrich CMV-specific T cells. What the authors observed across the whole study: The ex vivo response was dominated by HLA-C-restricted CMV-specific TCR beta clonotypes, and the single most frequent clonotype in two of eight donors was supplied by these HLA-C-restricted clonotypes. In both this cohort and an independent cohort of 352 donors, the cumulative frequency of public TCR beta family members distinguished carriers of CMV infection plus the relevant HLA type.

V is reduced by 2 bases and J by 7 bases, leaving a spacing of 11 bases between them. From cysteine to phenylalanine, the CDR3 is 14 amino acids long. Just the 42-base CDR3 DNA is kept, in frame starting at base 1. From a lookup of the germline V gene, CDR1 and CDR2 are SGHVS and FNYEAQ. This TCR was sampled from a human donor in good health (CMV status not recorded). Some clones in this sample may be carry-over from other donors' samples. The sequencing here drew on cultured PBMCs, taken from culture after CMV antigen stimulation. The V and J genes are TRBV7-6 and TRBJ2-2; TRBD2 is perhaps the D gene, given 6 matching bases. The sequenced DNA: TGTGCCAGCAGCTTATTAGCGGTCGGCGGGGAGCTGTTTTTT. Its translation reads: CASSLLAVGGELFF.